This entry concerns a single T cell receptor (beta chain). Its cognate antigen is unknown. Treatment defined: oral pan-JAK inhibitor, 5-10 mg twice daily. Peripheral blood samples and lesional scalp punch biopsies were obtained from alopecia areata patients. The sample is drawn from a study of CD8+ T cells in alopecia areata. Across the whole study: Treatment comprised oral tofacitinib, 5 to 10 mg twice daily, in treated patients.

Findings and caveats of the study: Tofacitinib yielded significantly lower scalp clonality and fewer expanded CD8+ clones among the top 100.

V was pared by 3 bases and J by 7 bases, with 10 bases between. There are 13 residues in the CDR3. RNA, once extracted, was reverse transcribed into cDNA for use as the sequencing template. The repertoire was sequenced with immunoSEQ multiplex PCR; TCRdb's copy has only in-frame clones and lacks some. Here the sample spans 150,000 to 200,000 clones, 55% to 70% being singletons. This receptor was taken from a human donor with alopecia areata. The chain combines TRBV23-1 with TRBJ2-1, with D perhaps given as TRBD1 or TRBD2 (5 bases each). TRBV23-1 is classed as an ORF, of uncertain function. This sample comprised CD4+ T cells sorted from blood, obtained at week 4, from a patient treated with tofacitinib. The CDR3 protein is CASSHRGVNEQFF. The DNA for the CDR3 is TGCGCCAGCAGTCATCGGGGCGTTAATGAGCAGTTCTTC.